These 14 T cell receptor beta chains were all obtained from the same sample, sequenced in a study. TCRdb used MiXCR to reprocess the 5' RACE reads, holding one entry per CDR3 protein. The sample yields under 65,000 distinct CDR3 sequences, 28% seen once. What was sequenced was tumor-infiltrating memory CD4+ T cells sorted from the breast tumor. Subset denoted: memory CD4+ T cells, CD4+CD45RO+CD25-. The receptors shown here come from a female donor with breast cancer.

V usage is TRBV29-1 and J usage is TRBJ1-4, with 7 bases matching TRBD1. The CDR3 length is 14 residues. Germline lookup yields CDR1 SQVTM and CDR2 ANQGSEA. J was trimmed by 8 bases and V by 4 bases; bases with no gene match: 10. The CDR3 here is CSVGRTGRFEKLFF. CDR3 bases: TGCAGCGTTGGGCGGACAGGTCGATTCGAAAAACTGTTTTTT.

The CDR3 bases are TGCAGTGCTAGGCCGGGGGCGGGATCCTACAATGAGCAGTTCTTC. Its translation is CSARPGAGSYNEQFF. The chain recombines TRBV20-1 with TRBJ2-1; the D gene could be TRBD1 or TRBD2 (6 bases each). CDR3 length: 15 amino acids. Trimming left V 3 bases short and J 1 base short, with 13 bases between. CDR1 is DFQATT and CDR2 is SNEGSKA in the germline V gene (reference sequence).

This clonotype was found a few times. This chain joins TRBV5-4 and TRBJ1-4; 7 nucleotides match TRBD1. Germline V gene data show CDR1 as SGHNT and CDR2 as YYREEE (reference sequence). The CDR3 loop spans 13 amino acids. Unmatched junction bases numbered 2, after V lost 3 bases and J lost 6 bases. CDR3 protein: CASSSGTDEKLFF. In DNA, the CDR3 is TGTGCCAGCAGCTCCGGGACAGATGAAAAACTGTTTTTT. The full variable domain, rest sourced from reference TRBV5-4 and TRBJ1-4, is ETGVTQSPTHLIKTRGQQVTLRCSSQSGHNTVSWYQQALGQGPQFIFQYYREEENGRGNFPPRFSGLQFPNYSSELNVNALELDDSALYLCASSSGTDEKLFFGSGTQLSVL.

This clonotype was seen a handful of times. The chain recombines TRBV20-1 with TRBJ2-7, with 13 bases aligning to TRBD2. Germline trimming cut 7 bases from V and 1 base from J; bases unmatched to any gene: 4. This CDR3 contains 14 residues. CDR1 is DFQATT, CDR2 SNEGSKA, per germline (reference sequence). DNA of the CDR3: TGCAGTGTTTCGGGACTAGCGGGATCCTACGAGCAGTACTTC. Translating it yields CSVSGLAGSYEQYF.

This clonotype was counted between two and nine times. At one of its ends the junction is not consistent with the germline gene, which may arise from a read error. J is TRBJ2-2 and V is TRBV7-7; 7 bases agree with TRBD2. The CDR3 contains 13 residues. Germline V gene sequence: CDR1 SSHAT, CDR2 FNYEAQ (reference sequence). CDR3 nucleotides: TGTGCTAGCAGCTCCGCGGGGGCCGGGGAGCTGTTTTTT. It translates to CASSSAGAGELFF.

The V and J genes are TRBV15 and TRBJ2-3, with unresolved D. The germline CDR1 and CDR2 sequences are LNHNV and YYDKDF (reference sequence). The CDR3 runs 14 residues. The V end was cut by 2 bases, the J end by 0 bases, with 6 bases between. CDR3 protein: CATSRPSSTDTQYF. DNA of the CDR3: TGTGCCACCAGCAGACCATCTAGCACAGATACGCAGTATTTT.

For this clonotype: The germline gene is not matched at one end of the junction; a read error may be the cause. The chain employs TRBV9 and TRBJ1-1; maybe TRBD1 (5 bases). The CDR3 loop spans 15 amino acids. Germline V gene data show CDR1 as SGDLS and CDR2 as YYNGEE. CDR3: CASSARGALNTEAFF. The CDR3, as DNA: TGTGCCAGCAGCGCCCGCGGGGCGCTTAACACTGAGGCTTTCTTT.

This clonotype was observed a single time. An end of the junction differs from the germline gene, which may be a read error. This sequence joins TRBV7-2 and TRBJ2-3; 8 nucleotides align to TRBD2. The CDR3 contains 18 residues. The germline CDR1 and CDR2 sequences are SGHTA and FQGNSA. CDR3 residues: CASSLVSGSLFLTDTQYF. The CDR3 region has the DNA TGTGCCAGTAGCTTAGTAAGCGGGAGCCTATTTCTGACAGATACGCAGTATTTT.

A few counts support this clonotype. This chain links TRBV6-5 with TRBJ2-3; a weak D match, TRBD1 (5 bases). The germline V gene has CDR1 MNHEY and CDR2 SVGAGI. V was cut by 3 bases and J by 4 bases, with 11 bases left in between. This CDR3 has 14 residues. CDR3 sequence (DNA): TGTGCCAGCAGTTATGGGGCAGCTTCAGATACGCAGTATTTT. Translated: CASSYGAASDTQYF.

There are a few counts of this clonotype. The genes are TRBV20-1 and TRBJ2-1; 11 bases fit TRBD2. CDR3 length: 15 amino acids. Germline V gives CDR1 DFQATT, CDR2 SNEGSKA (reference sequence). V was pared by 3 bases and J by 3 bases, with 4 bases of the junction left unmatched. The CDR3 bases are TGCAGTGCTAGCGGACTAGCGGGTTACTACAATGAGCAGTTCTTC. Translated: CSASGLAGYYNEQFF.

This clonotype was detected a few times. The rearrangement joins TRBV5-1 to TRBJ2-7; TRBD2 matches at 9 bases. The CDR3 is made up of 15 amino acids. The J segment lost 3 bases and the V segment lost 4 bases, leaving 8 bases of the junction unmatched. Germline V lookup: CDR1 SGHRS, CDR2 YFSETQ. The CDR3 DNA reads TGCGCCAGCAGCCCCTACCGGACTAGCGACTACGAGCAGTACTTC. Translated, it gives CASSPYRTSDYEQYF. Full variable domain (missing parts from reference TRBV5-1 and TRBJ2-7): KAGVTQTPRYLIKTRGQQVTLSCSPISGHRSVSWYQQTPGQGLQFLFEYFSETQRNKGNFPGRFSGRQFSNSRSEMNVSTLELGDSALYLCASSPYRTSDYEQYFGPGTRLTVT.

For this clonotype: The junction departs from the called germline gene at one end, perhaps through a read error. The chain couples TRBV7-9 to TRBJ2-4, with 9 bases lining up with TRBD2. CDR1 SEHNR and CDR2 FQNEAQ come from the germline V gene (reference sequence). This CDR3 is built from 13 residues. As DNA, the CDR3 is TGTGCCAGCAGCTTAGTGCTAGCGGGAACTATCGACTTC. It specifies CASSLVLAGTIDF.

The sample holds a few counts of this clonotype. The chain has TRBV5-1 and TRBJ1-2; D gene ambiguous. The CDR3 consists of 19 residues. CDR1 is SGHRS and CDR2 is YFSETQ in the germline V gene. Trimming took off 0 bases at V and 0 bases at J, with 21 bases between the two ends. CDR3 nucleotides: TGCGCCAGCAGCTTGGGGCTTCTCGGGGAAAGGGCAGCTAACTATGGCTACACCTTC. It is translated as CASSLGLLGERAANYGYTF.

The rearrangement joins TRBV15 to TRBJ1-2; 7 bases align to TRBD1. The length of the CDR3 is 16 residues. Germline V gene lookup returns CDR1 LNHNV and CDR2 YYDKDF (reference sequence). V lost 1 base and J lost 4; bases outside the gene matches: 9. For the CDR3, the DNA is TGTGCCACCAGCAGAGTTCGGCCGCAGGGGGTCTATGGCTACACCTTC. Translation: CATSRVRPQGVYGYTF.